Presented here are 22 T cell receptor beta chains from one specimen sequenced in a study of T cell responses to AZD1222 COVID-19 vaccine. The protocol was immunoSEQ multiplex PCR, while the TCRdb copy is restricted to in-frame clones and leaves out a portion. This sample yields 100,000 to 150,000 clones, of which 92% are seen a single time; 11% to 15% belongs to the top ten. This material consisted of peripheral blood, taken on day 0 of AZD1222 vaccination. The receptors come from an adult in good health.

This clone has a single count. The chain has TRBV2 and TRBJ1-4; TRBD1 agrees at 8 bases. There are 15 residues in the CDR3. V lost 3 bases, J lost 1 base, and 1 base stayed unmatched. Germline CDR1 is SNHLY and CDR2 is FYNNEI. CDR3 protein: CASSDGQGTNEKLFF. As DNA, the CDR3 is TGTGCCAGCAGTGACGGACAGGGAACTAATGAAAAACTGTTTTTT.

This chain joins TRBV28 and TRBJ1-2; D is possibly TRBD1 (5 bases). Germline V CDR1 and CDR2: MDHEN, SYDVKM. The V end lost 5 bases, the J end lost 3 bases, and 19 bases lay between the germline ends. The CDR3 has 16 residues. The CDR3 DNA reads as TGTGCCAGCAGTCCACCCTCGGGACGGCCGTACTATGGCTACACCTTC. It translates to CASSPPSGRPYYGYTF.

The rearrangement links TRBV6-5 to TRBJ1-1, with D possibly TRBD1 on 6 matching bases. The CDR3 consists of 16 residues. V dropped 1 base and J dropped 1 base, with 13 bases sitting between them. CDR1 is MNHEY, CDR2 SVGAGI, per germline. The CDR3 coding sequence is TGTGCCAGCAGTTACTTGGGGGCAGGCGGGAACACTGAAGCTTTCTTT. Amino acid sequence: CASSYLGAGGNTEAFF.

This chain connects TRBV25-1 to TRBJ1-1; D call uncertain. The length of the CDR3 is 14 residues. Per germline, CDR1 MGHDK and CDR2 SYGVNS. V was shortened by 2 bases and J by 3 bases, with 10 bases between the two germline ends. The CDR3 DNA sequence: TGTGCCAGCAGTGAAGAAGGGTCATACACTGAAGCTTTCTTT. Encoded protein: CASSEEGSYTEAFF.

The V call is TRBV28, the J call TRBJ2-2; D may be TRBD1 (6 bases). Per the germline V gene, CDR1 is MDHEN and CDR2 is SYDVKM. CDR3 length: 16 residues. The V gene lost 5 bases and the J gene lost 6 bases, with 19 bases spanning the gap. CDR3 protein: CASSPGRQGFAGELFF. The CDR3 bases are TGTGCCAGCAGTCCGGGTAGGCAGGGGTTCGCCGGGGAGCTGTTTTTT. The full variable domain, with the rest looked up from reference TRBV28 and TRBJ2-2, is DVKVTQSSRYLVKRTGEKVFLECVQDMDHENMFWYRQDPGLGLRLIYFSYDVKMKEKGDIPEGYSVSREKKERFSLILESASTNQTSMYLCASSPGRQGFAGELFFGEGSRLTVL.

The genes are TRBV5-3 and TRBJ2-7; 7 bases line up with TRBD1. TRBV5-3 is an ORF; its function is uncertain. CDR3 length: 14 residues. Trimming removed 5 bases from V and 1 base from J; junction bases left unmatched: 6. CDR3 in amino acids: CARSLDRYSYEQYF. CDR3 nucleotide sequence: TGTGCCAGAAGTCTGGACAGGTATTCCTACGAGCAGTACTTC.

The V and J genes are TRBV5-1 and TRBJ2-1; 7 bases match TRBD2. The CDR3 runs 16 residues. Unmatched junction bases numbered 14, after V lost 10 bases and J lost 1 base. Germline lookup yields CDR1 SGHRS and CDR2 YFSETQ. The CDR3: CASASASGGSYNEQFF. The CDR3 coding sequence is TGCGCCTCCGCGTCGGCTAGCGGAGGTTCCTACAATGAGCAGTTCTTC.

The chain recombines TRBV10-3 with TRBJ1-2; no definite D call. Deletions cut 6 bases from V and 1 base from J, with 15 bases between. Germline V gives CDR1 ENHRY, CDR2 SYGVKD. The CDR3 runs 15 residues. CDR3 in amino acids: CAISSGGRLNYGYTF. The CDR3 region has the DNA TGTGCCATCAGCTCAGGTGGCAGACTTAACTATGGCTACACCTTC.

The rearrangement uses TRBV5-4 and TRBJ2-7; D perhaps matches TRBD1 (5 bases). V shed 0 bases and J shed 2 bases, with 12 bases lying between them. CDR1 is SGHNT and CDR2 is YYREEE in the germline V gene (reference sequence). The CDR3 totals 15 residues. CDR3 sequence reads: CASSLGTGNTYEQYF. DNA of the CDR3: TGTGCCAGCAGCTTGGGTACAGGTAATACCTACGAGCAGTACTTC. The whole variable domain, filled in from reference TRBV5-4 and TRBJ2-7, reads ETGVTQSPTHLIKTRGQQVTLRCSSQSGHNTVSWYQQALGQGPQFIFQYYREEENGRGNFPPRFSGLQFPNYSSELNVNALELDDSALYLCASSLGTGNTYEQYFGPGTRLTVT.

The genes are TRBV5-8 and TRBJ2-2; D remains unclear. The CDR3 is 17 amino acids. Trimming pared 3 bases from V and 0 bases from J, leaving 15 bases between. Germline V lookup: CDR1 SGHTS, CDR2 YDEGEE. The CDR3 sequence: CASSYKGRVSNTGELFF. CDR3 bases: TGTGCCAGCAGCTATAAGGGAAGGGTGTCGAACACCGGGGAGCTGTTTTTT.

On this clone itself: Germline and junction disagree at one end, which may indicate a read error. V gene TRBV7-2 combines with J gene TRBJ2-7; 10 bases are a match to TRBD2. Looked up from germline, CDR1 is SGHTA and CDR2 is FQGNSA. The CDR3 loop spans 14 amino acids. The CDR3 sequence: CASSLAGVPYEQYF. Here the CDR3 DNA reads TGTGCCAGCAGCCTAGCGGGGGTTCCCTACGAGCAGTACTTC.

J is TRBJ2-7 and V is TRBV6-5; D might be TRBD2 (6 bases). Trimming cost V 8 bases and J 3 bases, with 17 bases left between them. This CDR3 is 14 amino acids long. The germline V gene encodes CDR1 MNHEY and CDR2 SVGAGI. The CDR3 DNA follows: TGTGCCAGCCGGGGGTTAAGAGACGGCTACGAGCAGTACTTC. Amino acids: CASRGLRDGYEQYF.

This sequence joins TRBV7-2 and TRBJ1-1; D remains unclear. Trimming left V 5 bases short and J 5 bases short, with 12 bases between. The CDR3 sequence is 13 residues long. Per the germline V gene, CDR1 is SGHTA and CDR2 is FQGNSA. DNA for the CDR3: TGTGCCAGCAGCGGAGGGAGCTTTACTGAAGCTTTCTTT. It codes for CASSGGSFTEAFF.

The chain is built from TRBV19 and TRBJ1-6; TRBD1 agrees at 9 bases. The CDR3 runs 15 residues. Trimming cost V 6 bases and J 7 bases; bases outside gene matches: 7. Germline V lookup: CDR1 LNHDA, CDR2 SQIVND (reference sequence). The CDR3 sequence is CASSLQGARNSPLHF. The CDR3 DNA follows: TGTGCCAGTAGCTTACAGGGGGCAAGGAATTCACCCCTCCACTTT.

This clone was seen just once. This chain connects TRBV9 to TRBJ1-5; D uncertain. Germline-derived CDR1 and CDR2 are SGDLS and YYNGEE. The CDR3 sequence is 13 residues long. V lost 5 bases to trimming and J lost 0 bases, with 6 bases between them. CDR3 nucleotides: TGTGCCAGCAGTACAGCTAGCAATCAGCCCCAGCATTTT. It codes for CASSTASNQPQHF.

This chain uses TRBV5-1 with TRBJ1-3, with D perhaps TRBD1 (5 bases). This CDR3 contains 16 residues. Germline CDR1 and CDR2: SGHRS and YFSETQ. Between the trimmed V and J ends, which lost 0 bases and 2 bases, there was a span of 12 bases. The CDR3 DNA sequence: TGCGCCAGCAGCTTGGCCGCAGGGCTAACTGGAAACACCATATATTTT. Encoded protein: CASSLAAGLTGNTIYF.

The gene calls are TRBV9 and TRBJ1-6; maybe TRBD1 (6 bases). Germline loops: CDR1 SGDLS, CDR2 YYNGEE. This CDR3 has 16 amino acids. V was cut by 4 bases and J by 0 bases, with 11 bases left in between. The CDR3 is CASSLGQSSYNSPLHF. The CDR3 DNA is TGTGCCAGCAGCTTAGGACAGAGCTCCTATAATTCACCCCTCCACTTT.

The chain couples TRBV6-5 to TRBJ1-1; a possible D gene is TRBD1 (5 bases). The CDR3 sequence is 13 residues long. V shed 5 bases and J shed 1 base, with 8 bases lying between them. The germline V gene has CDR1 MNHEY and CDR2 SVGAGI. DNA of the CDR3: TGTGCCAGCAGTAAGACAGAGAACACTGAAGCTTTCTTT. This codes for CASSKTENTEAFF.

The V call is TRBV19, the J call TRBJ2-1; TRBD2 matches at 11 bases. After removal of 0 bases from V and 9 bases from J, the junction contained 4 bases not matched to a gene. CDR1 and CDR2 (germline): LNHDA, SQIVND (reference sequence). This CDR3 is built from 15 residues. In DNA form, the CDR3 reads TGTGCCAGTAGTATAGATGTAGCGGGAGGGCGTGAGCAGTTCTTC. Residues: CASSIDVAGGREQFF.

The chain employs TRBV18 and TRBJ1-2, with 8 bases lining up with TRBD1. Germline V CDR1 and CDR2: KGHSH, LQKENI. CDR3 length: 15 amino acids. The J segment lost 7 bases and the V segment lost 3 bases, leaving 10 bases of the junction unmatched. CDR3 loop: CASSPPSGTGSGYTF. The CDR3 DNA reads TGTGCCAGCTCACCGCCATCCGGGACAGGCTCTGGCTACACCTTC.

CDR3 sequence: CASSLVTVRAAVGELFF. CDR3 DNA: TGCGCCAGCAGCTTGGTGACGGTCAGGGCGGCGGTCGGGGAGCTGTTTTTT. The rearrangement joins TRBV5-1 to TRBJ2-2; a weak D match, TRBD1 (5 bases). V dropped 0 bases and J dropped 7 bases, with 19 bases sitting between them. Germline assignment: CDR1 SGHRS and CDR2 YFSETQ. The CDR3 extends over 17 amino acids.

In nucleotides, the CDR3 is TGTGCCAGTAGTATAGTAAGGGGGGACTGGAGCAATCAGCCCCAGCATTTT. Translation: CASSIVRGDWSNQPQHF. V gene TRBV19 combines with J gene TRBJ1-5, with D possibly matching TRBD1 (6 bases). Trimming left V 1 base short and J 1 base short, with 14 bases between. CDR3 length equals 17 residues. In germline, CDR1 is LNHDA, CDR2 SQIVND (reference sequence).